Listed here are 8 T cell receptor beta chains from one sample, sequenced in a study of T-cell reconstitution after alpha-beta-depleted transplantation in children. Study observations and caveats: T-cell counts and diversity at one year following transplant were attributed mainly to newly produced T cells.

These TCRs' antigens remain unknown. Library preparation (for TCRbeta) was performed with unique molecular identifiers. Each CDR3 protein gets one entry after TCRdb re-called the PCR reads with MiXCR. The repertoire holds about 300,000 distinct CDR3 sequences, with over 7% as singletons. Sequencing used peripheral blood, obtained 360 days after TCRalphabeta/CD19-depleted stem cell transplant. All receptors derive from a female patient aged 2-9 years who had a stem cell transplant for Fanconi anemia, so the T cells may come from the graft donor.

This clonotype was counted between two and nine times. V and J are TRBV28 and TRBJ1-4; D remains ambiguous. The germline V and J ends were trimmed by 2 bases and 8 bases, with 12 bases remaining between them. Germline values: CDR1 MDHEN, CDR2 SYDVKM. The CDR3 totals 14 residues. The CDR3, as DNA: TGTGCCAGCAGTTTAGCAACTTTGGAAGAAAAACTGTTTTTT. It codes for CASSLATLEEKLFF. Supplemented by reference TRBV28 and TRBJ1-4, the full variable domain reads DVKVTQSSRYLVKRTGEKVFLECVQDMDHENMFWYRQDPGLGLRLIYFSYDVKMKEKGDIPEGYSVSREKKERFSLILESASTNQTSMYLCASSLATLEEKLFFGSGTQLSVL.

This chain joins TRBV2 and TRBJ2-1; D could derive from TRBD1 or TRBD2 (7 bases each). Germline V lookup: CDR1 SNHLY, CDR2 FYNNEI. The CDR3 has 14 amino acids. The germline V and J ends were trimmed by 10 bases and 3 bases, with 16 bases remaining between them. CDR3 nucleotide sequence: TGTGCCACCTTTACAGGGGACTACTACAATGAGCAGTTCTTC. Its protein is CATFTGDYYNEQFF.

This clonotype was counted many times. The rearrangement joins TRBV5-1 to TRBJ2-4; 8 nucleotides line up with TRBD1. The junction had 6 bases not matched to a gene; V was cut back by 0 bases and J by 7 bases. The CDR3 totals 15 residues. The germline gives CDR1 SGHRS, CDR2 YFSETQ. This CDR3 is CASSLGQGANNIQYF. DNA for the CDR3: TGCGCCAGCAGCTTGGGTCAGGGGGCGAATAACATTCAGTACTTC.

This clonotype was seen many times. This chain joins TRBV5-5 and TRBJ2-2; 7 bases are shared with TRBD1. The CDR3 length is 16 residues. Losses at the gene ends were 0 bases for V and 4 bases for J; bases not matched to a gene: 6. Germline CDR1 reads SGHKS; CDR2 reads YYEKEE (reference sequence). The CDR3 protein is CASSLGDSAFTGELFF. Here the CDR3 DNA reads TGTGCCAGCAGCTTGGGGGACAGTGCCTTCACCGGGGAGCTGTTTTTT.

The chain carries TRBV27 and TRBJ1-2; a possible D gene is TRBD1 (6 bases). The V end lost 3 bases, the J end lost 4 bases, and 18 bases lay between the germline ends. The CDR3 totals 16 residues. The germline gives CDR1 MNHEY, CDR2 SMNVEV (reference sequence). CDR3 residues: CASSFGAGALRYGYTF. DNA for the CDR3: TGTGCCAGCAGTTTTGGGGCAGGGGCGCTTCGCTATGGCTACACCTTC.

This clonotype has only a few counts. The chain employs TRBV4-3 and TRBJ2-7; D possibly corresponds to TRBD1 (5 bases). This CDR3 has 15 residues. Germline V gives CDR1 LGHNA, CDR2 YSLEER. V was trimmed by 3 bases and J by 4 bases, leaving 16 bases between them. CDR3 protein: CASSQSSGYIYEQYF. CDR3 nucleotides: TGCGCCAGCAGCCAGTCGTCAGGGTATATTTACGAGCAGTACTTC.

This clonotype was picked up one time. Possible read error: a much larger clone is one base away. J is TRBJ2-2 and V is TRBV6-5; D possibly corresponds to TRBD2 (5 bases). There are 12 residues in the CDR3. Germline assignment: CDR1 MNHEY and CDR2 SVGAGI. In DNA, the CDR3 is TGTGCCAGCAGTTATTACACCGGGGAGCTGATTTTT. Protein product: CASSYYTGELIF.

The chain joins TRBV5-8 to TRBJ2-7; D ambiguous. This CDR3 contains 12 residues. Trimming shortened V by 5 bases and J by 0 bases, and 6 bases separated the two germline ends. Germline V gives CDR1 SGHTS, CDR2 YDEGEE. CDR3 sequence (DNA): TGTGCCAGCAGGTTCTACTCCTACGAGCAGTACTTC. The encoded protein is CASRFYSYEQYF.